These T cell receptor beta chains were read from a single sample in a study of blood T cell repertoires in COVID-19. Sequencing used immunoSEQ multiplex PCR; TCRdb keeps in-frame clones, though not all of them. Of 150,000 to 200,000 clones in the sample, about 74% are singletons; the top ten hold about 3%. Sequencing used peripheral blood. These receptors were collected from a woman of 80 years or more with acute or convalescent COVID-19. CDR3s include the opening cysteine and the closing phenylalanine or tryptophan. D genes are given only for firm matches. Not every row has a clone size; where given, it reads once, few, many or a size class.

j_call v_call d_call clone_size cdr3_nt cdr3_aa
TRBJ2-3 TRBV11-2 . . TGTGCCAGCAGCTTAGGGGTTCGGGAAAGCACAGATACGCAGTATTTT CASSLGVRESTDTQYF
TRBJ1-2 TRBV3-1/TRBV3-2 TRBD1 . TGTGCCAGCAGCCGCGGAGGACAGGGGGCGCGCTACACCTTC CASSRGGQGARYTF
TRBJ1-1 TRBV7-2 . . TGTGCCAGCAGCTTAGTGCCGGGTTTGAGTACTGAAGCTTTCTTT CASSLVPGLSTEAFF
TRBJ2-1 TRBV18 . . TGTGCCAGCTCACCCGATAGTTCCTACAATGAGCAGTTCTTC CASSPDSSYNEQFF
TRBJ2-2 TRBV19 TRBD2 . TGTGCCAGTAATCAAGCGGGAGTAGGTACCGGGGAGCTGTTTTTT CASNQAGVGTGELFF
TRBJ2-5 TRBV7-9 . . TGTGCCAGCAGCTTCGGGGAGACCCAGTACTTC CASSFGETQYF
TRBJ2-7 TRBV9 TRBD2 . TGTGCCAGCAGCGTAGAAGCGGGAGGCCACTACGAGCAGTACTTC CASSVEAGGHYEQYF
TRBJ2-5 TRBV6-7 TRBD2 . TGTGCCAGCAGTTACTCGCAACTGGTACGGGGGGGAGAGACCCAGTACTTC CASSYSQLVRGGETQYF
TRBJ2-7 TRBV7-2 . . TGTGCCAGCAGCTCCGGGGTTAAGCAGTACTTC CASSSGVKQYF
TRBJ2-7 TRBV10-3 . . TGTGCCATCAGACAATCCTACGAGCAGTACTTC CAIRQSYEQYF
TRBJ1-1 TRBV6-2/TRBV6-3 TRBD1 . TGTGCCAGCAGTTACTCAGGGGGCGGTGAAGCTTTCTTT CASSYSGGGEAFF
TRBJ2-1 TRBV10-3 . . TGTGCCATCAGTGAGTCTCTGGGAGGCGAGAACAATGAGCAGTTCTTC CAISESLGGENNEQFF
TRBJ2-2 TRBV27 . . TGTGCCAGCAGTTTCCGGGAAGATGGCACCGGGGAGCTGTTTTTT CASSFREDGTGELFF
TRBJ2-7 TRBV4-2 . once TGTGCCAGCAGCCCTCAGGCATCCACCTACGAGCAGTACTTC CASSPQASTYEQYF
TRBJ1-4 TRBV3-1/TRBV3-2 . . TGTGCCAGCAGCCCGCCCGGGACCCCGGAGGGAAAACTGTTTTTT CASSPPGTPEGKLFF
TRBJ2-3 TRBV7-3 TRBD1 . TGTGCCAGCAGCCCTACAGTACAGACAGGGGGAGATACGCAGTATTTT CASSPTVQTGGDTQYF
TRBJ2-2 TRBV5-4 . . TGTGCCAGCAGCTCCTTCGCGACAGGGAGGACCGGGGAGCTGTTTTTT CASSSFATGRTGELFF
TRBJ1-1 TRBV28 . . TGTGCCAGCAGCAACATGAACACTGAAGCTTTCTTT CASSNMNTEAFF
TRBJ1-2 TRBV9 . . TGTGCCAGCAGCGCGTCCTCTCTTATGTCTTCCTATGGCTACACCTTC CASSASSLMSSYGYTF
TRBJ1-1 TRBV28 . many TGTGCCAGCTCCCTCGGGGGGGGGCTTGAAGCTTTCTTT CASSLGGGLEAFF
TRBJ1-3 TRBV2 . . TGTGCCAGCAGTCCTAACTTCGGAAACACCATATATTTT CASSPNFGNTIYF
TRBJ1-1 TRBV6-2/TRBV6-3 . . TGTGCCAGCAGCCCCCCGGGGTCCTACACTGAAGCTTTCTTT CASSPPGSYTEAFF
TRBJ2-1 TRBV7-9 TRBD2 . TGTGCCAGCGATGGGACGGGGACTAGCGGGAGCACTGAGCAGTTCTTC CASDGTGTSGSTEQFF
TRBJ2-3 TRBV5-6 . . TGTGCCAGCAGCTGGAGGACAGAGAGCACAGATACGCAGTATTTT CASSWRTESTDTQYF
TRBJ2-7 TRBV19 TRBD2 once TGTGCCAGTCGACTAGCGGGAGGATTTTTGTACGAGCAGTACTTC CASRLAGGFLYEQYF
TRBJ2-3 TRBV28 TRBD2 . TGTGCCAGCAGTTTACCCCGGGGGGGGACTCAGGGAGATACGCAGTATTTT CASSLPRGGTQGDTQYF
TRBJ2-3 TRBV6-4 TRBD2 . TGTGCCAGCAGTGGACTAGCGGGAGTTGGAGATACGCAGTATTTT CASSGLAGVGDTQYF
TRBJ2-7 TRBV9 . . TGTGCCAGCAGCGTATCTGCAGGCCCCTACGAGCAGTACTTC CASSVSAGPYEQYF
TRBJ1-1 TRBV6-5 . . TGTGCCAGCATGAGGAAGCCCACTGAAGCTTTCTTT CASMRKPTEAFF
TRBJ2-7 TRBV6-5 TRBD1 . TGTGCCAGCAGTAAAAACCGGGACAGGGTCTACGAGCAGTACTTC CASSKNRDRVYEQYF
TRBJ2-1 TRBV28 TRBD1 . TGTGCCAGCAGTTTACCCTACGCGGGACAGGGTTCCTACAATGAGCAGTTCTTC CASSLPYAGQGSYNEQFF
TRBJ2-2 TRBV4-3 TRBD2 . TGCGCCAGCAGCCTAGGGACTAGCGGGAACACCGGGGAGCTGTTTTTT CASSLGTSGNTGELFF
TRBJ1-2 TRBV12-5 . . TGTGCTAGTGGTTTGCCCGGAGGAGGCTACACCTTC CASGLPGGGYTF
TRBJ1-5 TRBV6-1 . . TGTGCCAGCAGTGAAGCTGGGACATGGAATCAGCCCCAGCATTTT CASSEAGTWNQPQHF